This T cell receptor (beta chain) was observed in a study of CD8 T cells in ankylosing spondylitis. Findings and limits, study-wide: Researchers reportedly found disease-linked clones significantly enriched in matched ankylosing spondylitis synovial fluid. Disease-associated clonotypes exhibited CD8+ identity and were relatively infrequent in peripheral blood.

The table lists this clonotype with a few counts. Its cognate antigen is unknown. TCR beta libraries were made by quantitative 5'-RACE with molecular barcodes. TCRdb re-called the 5' RACE reads through MiXCR, storing one row per CDR3 protein. The data show 300,000 to 400,000 distinct CDR3 sequences, 20% seen once. This CDR3 region has 15 residues. Germline V CDR1 and CDR2: MNHNS, SASEGT. Trimming took 5 bases from V and 2 from J; bases not matched to a gene: 2. Specimen: blood, either unsorted or a sorted T cell fraction (not recorded which). The receptor was isolated from a male donor with ankylosing spondylitis or in good health (not recorded which). This sequence joins TRBV6-1 and TRBJ1-6, with TRBD1 matching 8 bases. This chain's CDR3 is CASSQQGAYNSPLHF. The CDR3 nucleotides read TGTGCCAGCAGTCAACAGGGGGCCTATAATTCACCCCTCCACTTT.